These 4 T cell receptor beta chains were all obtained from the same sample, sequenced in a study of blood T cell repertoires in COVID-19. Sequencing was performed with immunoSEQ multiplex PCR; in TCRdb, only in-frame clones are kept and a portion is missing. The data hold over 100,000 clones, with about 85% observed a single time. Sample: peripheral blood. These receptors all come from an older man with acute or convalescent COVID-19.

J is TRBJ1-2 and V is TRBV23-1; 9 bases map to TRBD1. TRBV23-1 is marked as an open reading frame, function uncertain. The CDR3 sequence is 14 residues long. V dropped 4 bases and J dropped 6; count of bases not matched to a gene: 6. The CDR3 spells CASSRRQGEDGYTF. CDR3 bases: TGCGCCAGCAGTCGGCGACAGGGGGAGGATGGCTACACCTTC.

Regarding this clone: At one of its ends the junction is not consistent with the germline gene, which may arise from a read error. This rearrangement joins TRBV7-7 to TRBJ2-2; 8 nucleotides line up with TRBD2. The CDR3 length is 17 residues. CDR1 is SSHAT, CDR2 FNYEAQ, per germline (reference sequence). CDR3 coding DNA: TGTGCTAGCAGCCCTACTCCGGGGGGGCTCGCCACCGGGGAGCTGTTTTTT. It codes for CASSPTPGGLATGELFF.

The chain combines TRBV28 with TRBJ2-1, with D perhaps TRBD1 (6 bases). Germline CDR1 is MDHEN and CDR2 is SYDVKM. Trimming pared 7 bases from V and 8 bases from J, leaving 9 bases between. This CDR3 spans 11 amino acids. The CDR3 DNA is TGTGCCAGCATGGGGGCCTATGAGCAGTTCTTC. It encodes CASMGAYEQFF.

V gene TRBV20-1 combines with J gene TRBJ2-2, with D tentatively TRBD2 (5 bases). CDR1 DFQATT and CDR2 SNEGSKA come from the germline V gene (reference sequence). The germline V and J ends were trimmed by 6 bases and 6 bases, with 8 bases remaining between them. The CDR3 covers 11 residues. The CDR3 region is CSARGSGELFF. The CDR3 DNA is TGCAGTGCCCGCGGGTCCGGGGAGCTGTTTTTT.